The 18 T cell receptor beta chains below were found in one sample sequenced in a study of T cells in Graves' hyperthyroidism and ophthalmopathy. The CDR3 regions of TCR beta were amplified from RNA transcripts. The HTBI primer set was used in a first-round RT-PCR of the TCR CDR3. TCRdb passed the multiplex PCR reads through MiXCR, listing each CDR3 protein once. This sample has approximately 410,000 distinct CDR3 sequences; roughly 15% occur once, and the top ten carry about 5%. The sequencing input was blood. The receptors derive from a woman aged 18-35 years with Graves' hyperthyroidism.

Worth noting for this clonotype: One base away lies a much larger clone, so this may be a sequencing read error. The chain combines TRBV7-6 with TRBJ2-1; 15 bases fit TRBD2. The CDR3 totals 17 residues. Germline assignment: CDR1 SGHVS and CDR2 FNYEAQ. In DNA form, the CDR3 reads TGTGCCAGCAGCTTAGAGGGACTAGCGGGAGGTTCCAATGGGCAGTTCTTC. It yields the protein CASSLEGLAGGSNGQFF.

The gene calls are TRBV27 and TRBJ1-6; D remains unclear. The CDR3 is 19 amino acids. CDR1 MNHEY and CDR2 SMNVEV come from the germline V gene (reference sequence). The germline V and J ends were trimmed by 2 bases and 7 bases, with 24 bases remaining between them. CDR3 loop: CASSLISPGRTQGNSPLHF. Written as DNA, the CDR3 is TGTGCCAGCAGTTTAATTTCGCCCGGCCGGACCCAAGGGAATTCACCCCTCCACTTT.

The gene calls are TRBV4-1 and TRBJ2-7, with D perhaps given as TRBD1 or TRBD2 (6 bases each). The ends were cut back, 1 base at V and 2 bases at J, with 15 bases in the middle. This CDR3 has 16 amino acids. Germline-derived CDR1 and CDR2 are MGHRA and YSYEKL. CDR3 nucleotides: TGCGCCAGCAGCCAAGCCTTGGGGGGCAGGACCTACGAGCAGTACTTC. Its protein is CASSQALGGRTYEQYF.

There are many counts of this clonotype. The rearrangement joins TRBV5-1 to TRBJ1-1; TRBD1 agrees at 7 bases. After removal of 1 base from V and 8 bases from J, the junction contained 5 bases not matched to a gene. The CDR3 runs 13 residues. CDR1 is SGHRS, CDR2 YFSETQ, per germline. In nucleotides, the CDR3 is TGCGCCAGCAGCTTGATCGGGACAGCCGAAGCTTTCTTT. It yields the protein CASSLIGTAEAFF.

The chain carries TRBV27 and TRBJ1-5; the D is unclear. Looked up from germline, CDR1 is MNHEY and CDR2 is SMNVEV (reference sequence). V gave up 8 bases and J gave up 5 bases, with 31 bases separating them. The CDR3 loop spans 19 amino acids. The CDR3 sequence: CASQISRIMGTEIHQPQHF. The CDR3 DNA is TGTGCCAGCCAAATATCGAGAATAATGGGCACAGAGATTCATCAGCCCCAGCATTTT.

A note on this clonotype: A single base separates this from a much larger clone, so it may be a read error. This rearrangement joins TRBV4-1 to TRBJ2-1; 9 bases are a match to TRBD1. V shed 4 bases, J shed 10 bases, and the junction held 11 bases outside the gene matches. This CDR3 is 15 amino acids long. Germline V CDR1 and CDR2: MGHRA, YSYEKL. CDR3 in DNA: TGCGCCAGCAGCCTCCCGGGACAGGGCCCTCGGGAGCAGTTCTTC. This encodes CASSLPGQGPREQFF.

This clonotype came up many times. The chain has TRBV20-1 and TRBJ1-1, with TRBD1 matching over 8 bases. Germline-derived CDR1 and CDR2 are DFQATT and SNEGSKA (reference sequence). The CDR3 is made up of 14 amino acids. The V and J ends lost 7 bases and 6 bases, in that order; junction bases with no gene match: 13. The DNA for the CDR3 is TGCAGTGTTGCGTCAGGGGGCCAGGTAGCTGAAGCTTTCTTT. Protein sequence: CSVASGGQVAEAFF.

This clonotype was observed at least ten times. The CDR3 spells CASSQNYEQYF. The DNA for the CDR3 is TGTGCCAGCAGTCAAAACTACGAGCAGTACTTC. The rearrangement uses TRBV28 and TRBJ2-7; no clear D. The V end lost 5 bases, the J end lost 3 bases, and 5 bases lay between the germline ends. The germline CDR1 and CDR2 sequences are MDHEN and SYDVKM. This CDR3 comprises 11 residues.

This sequence joins TRBV5-1 and TRBJ2-3; 7 positions match TRBD2. The CDR3 loop spans 15 amino acids. Germline V CDR1 and CDR2: SGHRS, YFSETQ. Losses at the gene ends were 2 bases for V and 0 bases for J; bases not matched to a gene: 3. DNA of the CDR3: TGCGCCAGCAGCTTAACTAGCGTTAGCACAGATACGCAGTATTTT. Translating gives CASSLTSVSTDTQYF.

The chain combines TRBV5-5 with TRBJ2-2, with 11 positions matching TRBD1. In germline, CDR1 is SGHKS, CDR2 YYEKEE (reference sequence). Trimming at V came to 3 bases and at J to 4 bases, leaving 2 bases not matched to a gene. This CDR3 has 15 amino acids. CDR3 residues: CASSSGQGVTGELFF. The DNA for the CDR3 is TGTGCCAGCAGCTCGGGACAGGGGGTCACCGGGGAGCTGTTTTTT.

The rearrangement links TRBV4-1 to TRBJ2-7; possible D gene TRBD2, 7 bases. This CDR3 region has 14 residues. V lost 3 bases and J 5 bases, leaving 14 bases between the germline ends. Germline V gene lookup returns CDR1 MGHRA and CDR2 YSYEKL. The CDR3 coding sequence is TGCGCCAGCAGCCAGGGAGGGGGTTTCCACGAGCAGTACTTC. Translated: CASSQGGGFHEQYF.

The rearrangement links TRBV7-9 to TRBJ2-1; 8 bases align to TRBD1. Germline loops: CDR1 SEHNR, CDR2 FQNEAQ (reference sequence). CDR3 size: 15 residues. Trimming at V came to 1 base and at J to 6 bases, leaving 5 bases not matched to a gene. The CDR3: CASSLEWDRSNEQFF. In DNA form, the CDR3 reads TGTGCCAGCAGCTTAGAATGGGACAGGTCCAATGAGCAGTTCTTC.

The J gene is TRBJ2-7, the V gene TRBV7-9, with a tentative D call TRBD2 (6 bases). CDR3 length equals 14 residues. V was pared by 5 bases and J by 1 base, with 12 bases between. In germline, CDR1 is SEHNR, CDR2 FQNEAQ (reference sequence). CDR3 sequence reads: CASSPGRQSYEQYF. The CDR3 bases are TGTGCCAGCAGCCCGGGGAGGCAATCCTACGAGCAGTACTTC.

The rearrangement uses TRBV11-2 and TRBJ1-6, with D uncertain. V was trimmed by 1 base and J by 0 bases, leaving 10 bases between them. CDR1 is SGHAT and CDR2 is FQNNGV in the germline V gene. The CDR3 covers 17 residues. CDR3 coding DNA: TGTGCCAGCAGCTTAGTTTTCAAGAGCTCCTATAATTCACCCCTCCACTTT. It encodes CASSLVFKSSYNSPLHF. The variable domain in full, with the rest retrieved from reference TRBV11-2 and TRBJ1-6, is EAGVAQSPRYKIIEKRQSVAFWCNPISGHATLYWYQQILGQGPKLLIQFQNNGVVDDSQLPKDRFSAERLKGVDSTLKIQPAKLEDSAVYLCASSLVFKSSYNSPLHFGNGTRLTVT.

The chain recombines TRBV20-1 with TRBJ2-7, with D perhaps matching TRBD2 (7 bases). Germline V gives CDR1 DFQATT, CDR2 SNEGSKA (reference sequence). Trimming shortened V by 3 bases and J by 5 bases, and 14 bases separated the two germline ends. The CDR3 totals 13 residues. The chain's CDR3 is CSARGGGPDEQYF. The DNA for the CDR3 is TGCAGTGCTAGGGGGGGGGGGCCGGACGAGCAGTACTTC.

This clonotype occurred many times. The chain is built from TRBV7-9 and TRBJ2-1, with 8 bases aligning to TRBD2. This CDR3 has 16 amino acids. V shed 4 bases and J 6 bases; nucleotides not matched to a gene: 11. Germline V gives CDR1 SEHNR, CDR2 FQNEAQ (reference sequence). CDR3 loop: CASSSPGGWTANEQFF. The CDR3 DNA reads as TGTGCCAGCAGCTCACCGGGGGGGTGGACGGCCAATGAGCAGTTCTTC.

This clonotype was detected only a few times. A read error is possible here, since a much larger clone lies one base away. The missing conserved phenylalanine or tryptophan at the end of this CDR3 makes a read error likely. The chain combines TRBV12-3 or TRBV12-4 with TRBJ1-5; 8 nucleotides align to TRBD1. J lost 7 bases, V lost 7 bases, and 9 bases had no gene match. The CDR3 sequence is 14 residues long. The CDR3 bases are TGTGCCAGCACCATTGGACAGGGAGGCCAGCCCCAGCATTCT. It encodes CASTIGQGGQPQHS.

This clonotype was detected only a few times. The chain recombines TRBV30 with TRBJ2-5, with D unresolved. Germline-derived CDR1 and CDR2 are GTSNPN and SVGIG (reference sequence). The CDR3 covers 12 residues. Trimming removed 4 bases at V and 1 base at J, with 7 bases between. The CDR3 DNA is TGTGCCTGGAATGCGGTCCAAGAGACCCAGTACTTC. Translation gives CAWNAVQETQYF.